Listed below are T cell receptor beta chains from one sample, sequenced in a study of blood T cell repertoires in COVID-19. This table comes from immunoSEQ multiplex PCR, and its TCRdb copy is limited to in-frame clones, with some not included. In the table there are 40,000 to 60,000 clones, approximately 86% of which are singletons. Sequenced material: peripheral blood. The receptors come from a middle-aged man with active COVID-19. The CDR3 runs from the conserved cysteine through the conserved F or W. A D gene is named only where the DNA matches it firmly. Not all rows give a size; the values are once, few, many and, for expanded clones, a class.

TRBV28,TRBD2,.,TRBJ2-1,CASTSPSGANNEQFF,TGTGCCAGCACCTCCCCTAGCGGGGCAAACAATGAGCAGTTCTTC
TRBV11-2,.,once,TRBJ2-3,CASSLSNPSTDTQYF,TGTGCCAGCAGCTTAAGCAACCCTAGCACAGATACGCAGTATTTT
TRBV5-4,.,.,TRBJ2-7,CASSFTGPSYEQYF,TGTGCCAGCAGCTTCACAGGGCCCTCCTACGAGCAGTACTTC
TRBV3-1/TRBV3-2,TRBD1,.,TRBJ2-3,CASSQDKGRTGGFVWQYF,TGTGCCAGCAGCCAAGATAAGGGCAGGACAGGTGGTTTCGTTTGGCAGTATTTT
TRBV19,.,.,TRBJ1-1,CASIARSQGNTEAFF,TGTGCCAGTATCGCGAGGTCACAGGGGAACACTGAAGCTTTCTTT
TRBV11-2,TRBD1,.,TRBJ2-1,CASSVIRGLRYNEQFF,TGTGCCAGCAGCGTTATCAGGGGGCTTCGGTACAATGAGCAGTTCTTC
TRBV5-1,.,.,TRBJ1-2,CASSLRNYGYTF,TGCGCCAGCAGCCTAAGAAACTATGGCTACACCTTC
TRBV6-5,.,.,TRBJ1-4,CASRSGATNEKLFF,TGTGCCAGCAGGTCAGGGGCAACTAATGAAAAACTGTTTTTT
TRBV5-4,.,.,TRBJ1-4,CASSLAGSGEKLFF,TGTGCCAGCAGCTTGGCTGGGTCGGGGGAAAAACTGTTTTTT
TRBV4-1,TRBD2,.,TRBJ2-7,CASSQVVGRDEQYF,TGCGCCAGCAGCCAAGTCGTAGGGAGGGACGAGCAGTACTTC
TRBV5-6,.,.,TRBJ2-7,CASSWAYEQYF,TGTGCCAGCAGCTGGGCGTACGAGCAGTACTTC
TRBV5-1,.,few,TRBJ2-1,CASKPRGDEQFF,TGCGCCAGCAAGCCTAGGGGCGATGAGCAGTTCTTC
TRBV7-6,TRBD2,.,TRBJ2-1,CASSSAPFSGNLGNEQFF,TGTGCCAGCAGCAGCGCCCCCTTTAGCGGGAACCTAGGCAATGAGCAGTTCTTC
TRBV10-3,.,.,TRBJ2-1,CAISESAVREQFF,TGTGCCATCAGTGAGTCGGCAGTGCGGGAGCAGTTCTTC
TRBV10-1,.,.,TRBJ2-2,CASSEHGDTGELFF,TGCGCCAGCAGTGAGCACGGGGACACCGGGGAGCTGTTTTTT
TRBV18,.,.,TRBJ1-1,CASSPQRTAAEAFF,TGTGCCAGCTCACCACAGCGGACAGCTGCTGAAGCTTTCTTT
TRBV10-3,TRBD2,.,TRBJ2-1,CAISDPTSGTYNEQFF,TGTGCCATCAGTGACCCAACTAGCGGGACCTACAATGAGCAGTTCTTC
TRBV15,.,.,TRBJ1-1,CATSRERRDTEAFF,TGTGCCACCAGCAGGGAGAGGCGGGACACTGAAGCTTTCTTT
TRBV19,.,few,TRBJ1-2,CASSIREAERGYTF,TGTGCCAGTAGTATACGGGAGGCAGAGCGGGGCTACACCTTC
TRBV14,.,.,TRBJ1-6,CASSPTALINSPLHF,TGTGCCAGCAGCCCGACAGCACTTATTAATTCACCCCTCCACTTT
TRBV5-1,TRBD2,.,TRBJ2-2,CASSSPTEAGGLRVAGELFF,TGCGCCAGCAGCTCCCCAACGGAAGCGGGAGGTCTGAGGGTCGCCGGGGAGCTGTTTTTT
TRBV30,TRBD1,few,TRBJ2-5,CAWKRQGSIETQYF,TGTGCCTGGAAGAGACAGGGATCCATAGAGACCCAGTACTTC
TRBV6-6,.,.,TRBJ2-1,CASSYSTEQFF,TGTGCCAGCAGTTACAGCACTGAGCAGTTCTTC
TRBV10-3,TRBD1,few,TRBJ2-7,CAISESGQQFSEQYF,TGTGCCATCAGTGAGTCGGGACAGCAGTTTTCCGAGCAGTACTTC
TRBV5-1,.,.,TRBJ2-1,CASSRPPTRDYEQFF,TGCGCCAGCAGCCGACCGCCTACAAGGGACTATGAGCAGTTCTTC
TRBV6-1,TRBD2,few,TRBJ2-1,CASSGGASGRDIYNEQFF,TGTGCCAGCAGTGGAGGGGCTAGCGGGAGAGATATATACAATGAGCAGTTCTTC
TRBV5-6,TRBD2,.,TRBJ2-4,CASSLPFRYVRGGNIQYF,TGTGCCAGCAGCTTGCCCTTTAGGTACGTGCGCGGGGGGAACATTCAGTACTTC
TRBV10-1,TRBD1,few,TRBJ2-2,CASSGPLPGQARGNTGELFF,TGCGCCAGCTCAGGCCCCCTCCCGGGACAGGCAAGGGGCAACACCGGGGAGCTGTTTTTT
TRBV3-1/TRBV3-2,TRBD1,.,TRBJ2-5,CASSPRQGVSETQYF,TGTGCCAGCAGCCCTAGACAGGGGGTGTCAGAGACCCAGTACTTC
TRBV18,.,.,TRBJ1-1,CASSPLTVGMNTEAFF,TGTGCCAGCTCACCGCTGACAGTGGGCATGAACACTGAAGCTTTCTTT
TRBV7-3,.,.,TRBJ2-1,CASSPRTTDEQFF,TGTGCCAGCAGTCCCCGCACTACGGATGAGCAGTTCTTC
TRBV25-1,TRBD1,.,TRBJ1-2,CASSEYFQDRAFGYTF,TGTGCCAGCAGTGAATACTTCCAAGACAGGGCTTTTGGCTACACCTTC
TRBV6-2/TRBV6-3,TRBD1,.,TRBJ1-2,CASSSRTGSYGYTF,TGTGCCAGCAGTTCTAGGACAGGGTCCTATGGCTACACCTTC
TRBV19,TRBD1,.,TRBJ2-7,CASSPDRDGRGEQYF,TGTGCCAGTAGTCCTGACAGGGACGGAAGAGGCGAGCAGTACTTC